These 12 T cell receptor beta chains came from one sample sequenced in a study of blood T cell repertoires in COVID-19. Repertoires were generated with immunoSEQ multiplex PCR, while TCRdb's copy carries only in-frame clones and drops some. The repertoire holds over 150,000 clones, with approximately 82% as singletons. Sequences were obtained from peripheral blood. The receptors were gathered from a human donor in a cohort sampled during active COVID-19.

The chain has TRBV30 and TRBJ1-5, with 7 bases matching TRBD1. The CDR3 totals 14 residues. The ends lost 2 bases at V and 3 bases at J; junction bases unmatched: 4. Germline CDR1 is GTSNPN and CDR2 is SVGIG (reference sequence). The CDR3: CAWSRGLDNQPQHF. DNA of the CDR3: TGTGCCTGGAGTAGGGGGCTAGACAATCAGCCCCAGCATTTT.

The rearrangement uses TRBV27 and TRBJ1-6; D possibly corresponds to TRBD1 (6 bases). The CDR3 extends over 15 amino acids. V lost 3 bases and J 10 bases, leaving 16 bases between the germline ends. In germline, CDR1 is MNHEY, CDR2 SMNVEV (reference sequence). CDR3 region: CASSFDRLPESPLHF. The CDR3 region has the DNA TGTGCCAGCAGTTTCGACAGGTTGCCGGAGTCACCCCTCCACTTT.

The genes are TRBV29-1 and TRBJ2-3, with D maybe TRBD2 (5 bases). Deletions cut 3 bases from V and 1 base from J, with 11 bases between. The V gene's germline CDR1 is SQVTM and CDR2 ANQGSEA. This CDR3 has 14 amino acids. In nucleotides, the CDR3 is TGCAGCGTTGATAGCGTCTTCCGCACAGATACGCAGTATTTT. Residues: CSVDSVFRTDTQYF.

The rearrangement joins TRBV6-6 to TRBJ1-5; 8 bases fit TRBD1. The CDR3 is 13 amino acids. V shed 6 bases, J shed 4 bases, and the junction held 2 bases outside the gene matches. Germline CDR1 MNHNY, CDR2 SVGAGI (reference sequence). As DNA, the CDR3 is TGTGCCAGCAGCTACAGGGGGAATCAGCCCCAGCATTTT. Its protein is CASSYRGNQPQHF.

This clone showed up just a few times. The rearrangement joins TRBV5-1 to TRBJ1-2; unclear D gene. This CDR3 spans 13 amino acids. CDR1 is SGHRS and CDR2 is YFSETQ in the germline V gene. Between the trimmed V and J ends, which lost 4 bases and 6 bases, there was a span of 13 bases. The CDR3 nucleotides read TGCGCCAGCAGCCCGGCACAGATTCATGGCTACACCTTC. It translates to CASSPAQIHGYTF.

The V call is TRBV15, the J call TRBJ2-1; D is perhaps TRBD2 (6 bases). This CDR3 contains 16 residues. Germline-derived CDR1 and CDR2 are LNHNV and YYDKDF (reference sequence). V shed 5 bases and J shed 2 bases, with 16 bases lying between them. CDR3 nucleotide sequence: TGTGCCACCAGCCCGGACTACTACTCCCCCTACAATGAGCAGTTCTTC. Its protein product is CATSPDYYSPYNEQFF.

V gene TRBV28 combines with J gene TRBJ1-6; TRBD1 is a possible D gene (5 bases). From germline, CDR1 is MDHEN and CDR2 SYDVKM. The CDR3 has 15 amino acids. Between the trimmed V and J ends, which lost 8 bases and 8 bases, there was a span of 19 bases. CDR3 in amino acids: CASSEGPHSDSPLHF. The CDR3 region has the DNA TGTGCCAGCTCGGAGGGACCTCACTCGGATTCACCCCTCCACTTT.

V usage is TRBV19 and J usage is TRBJ2-1; 7 bases map to TRBD1. The length of the CDR3 is 16 residues. Germline CDR1 reads LNHDA; CDR2 reads SQIVND (reference sequence). V lost 4 bases, J lost 3 bases, and 9 bases stayed unmatched. CDR3 in DNA: TGTGCCAGTAGTACCCGACAGGGAGCCCTCTACAATGAGCAGTTCTTC. It encodes CASSTRQGALYNEQFF.

The chain couples TRBV9 to TRBJ2-3, with D tentatively TRBD2 (6 bases). The CDR3 length is 15 residues. Per the germline V gene, CDR1 is SGDLS and CDR2 is YYNGEE. The V end was cut by 0 bases, the J end by 2 bases, with 10 bases between. This CDR3 reads CASSVAGGYTDTQYF. CDR3 coding DNA: TGTGCCAGCAGCGTAGCCGGAGGGTACACAGATACGCAGTATTTT.

This chain connects TRBV28 to TRBJ1-1; TRBD1 is a possible D gene (6 bases). V lost 4 bases to trimming and J lost 1 base, with 19 bases between them. CDR1 MDHEN and CDR2 SYDVKM come from the germline V gene. The CDR3 has 17 amino acids. CDR3 protein: CASSSSFTGRGNTEAFF. The DNA for the CDR3 is TGTGCCAGCAGTTCGTCGTTCACAGGCAGGGGGAACACTGAAGCTTTCTTT. Together with reference TRBV28 and TRBJ1-1, the CDR3 gives the full variable domain: DVKVTQSSRYLVKRTGEKVFLECVQDMDHENMFWYRQDPGLGLRLIYFSYDVKMKEKGDIPEGYSVSREKKERFSLILESASTNQTSMYLCASSSSFTGRGNTEAFFGQGTRLTVV.

V gene TRBV27 combines with J gene TRBJ1-2; tentative D call: TRBD1 (6 bases). The CDR3 loop spans 13 amino acids. Germline CDR1 and CDR2: MNHEY and SMNVEV (reference sequence). The ends were cut back, 6 bases at V and 5 bases at J, with 13 bases in the middle. The CDR3 DNA reads as TGTGCCAGCAGGCCTACAGGGATTTATGGCTACACCTTC. Encoded protein: CASRPTGIYGYTF.

The chain links TRBV7-2 to TRBJ2-7, with D possibly being TRBD2 (6 bases). CDR1 is SGHTA, CDR2 FQGNSA, per germline. V lost 3 bases to trimming and J lost 1 base, with 16 bases between them. The CDR3 extends over 16 amino acids. In DNA form, the CDR3 reads TGTGCCAGCAGCTTCCTTGGCGGGGCCTTGTCCTACGAGCAGTACTTC. Protein: CASSFLGGALSYEQYF.